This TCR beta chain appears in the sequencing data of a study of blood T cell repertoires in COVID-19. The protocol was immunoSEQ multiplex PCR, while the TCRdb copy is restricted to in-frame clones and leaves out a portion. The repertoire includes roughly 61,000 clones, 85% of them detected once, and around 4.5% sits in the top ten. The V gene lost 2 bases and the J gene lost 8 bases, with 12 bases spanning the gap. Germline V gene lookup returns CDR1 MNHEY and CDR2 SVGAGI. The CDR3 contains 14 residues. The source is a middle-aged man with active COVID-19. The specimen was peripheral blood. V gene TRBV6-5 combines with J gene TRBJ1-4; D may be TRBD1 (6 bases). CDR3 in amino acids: CASSYRGAGEKLFF. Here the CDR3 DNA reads TGTGCCAGCAGTTACCGGGGGGCTGGGGAAAAACTGTTTTTT.